This T cell receptor (beta chain) was profiled in a study of blood T cell repertoires in COVID-19. Study overall: The study drew acute and convalescent COVID-19 samples from the United States, Italy and Spain. PBMCs, B-cell-depleted T cells, or T cells provided the cDNA or gDNA that made up the material.

In the source study's methods: The authors estimated nucleated cell counts from reference gene primer amplification. Assay: immunoSEQ multiplex PCR; the TCRdb copy retains only in-frame clones and omits some. The V and J calls and clone size are taken from that table; D and trimming were inferred from the DNA. There are around 260,000 clones in the sample; roughly 90% occur only once, and under 2.5% lies in the top ten. This TCR derives from a man younger than 40 with active or convalescent COVID-19. The sequenced sample was peripheral blood.

CDR3 region: CASSMDGGRGYTF. The CDR3 DNA reads as TGTGCCAGTAGTATGGACGGGGGACGCGGCTACACCTTC. V gene TRBV19 combines with J gene TRBJ1-2, with a possible D match to TRBD1 (5 bases). This CDR3 region has 13 residues. V was pared by 3 bases and J by 8 bases, with 13 bases between. Germline lookup yields CDR1 LNHDA and CDR2 SQIVND (reference sequence).